This T cell receptor (beta chain) was found in a study of shared clonotypes between healthy human individuals. At the level of the study: The donors, a couple of women and a few men, were aged 18 to 49. Three CD4 naive, three CD4 memory, two CD8 naive and one CD8 memory plate were used per donor. General study findings and limits: The naive CD4 repertoires of four donors were compared, and around 4.7% of clonotypes were shared.

Positive CCR7 selection of CD45RO-negative cells yielded the naive CD8 cells, and terminally differentiated effector memory CD45RA+ cells were excluded. As regards this clone: Its cognate antigen is unknown.

Germline lookup yields CDR1 SEHNR and CDR2 FQNEAQ (reference sequence). This CDR3 comprises 14 residues. Between the trimmed V and J ends, which lost 1 base and 0 bases, there was a span of 6 bases. Clones were sequenced by immunoSEQ multiplex PCR, and TCRdb holds only the in-frame ones, with some missing. The table lists about 1,900,000 clones, about 95% of them singletons. The sample comprised naive CD8+ T cells sorted from blood. This clonotype was obtained from a young man in good health. The V gene is TRBV7-9, the J gene TRBJ1-1; unclear D gene. The CDR3 DNA is TGTGCCAGCAGCTTAGTGGGGATGAACACTGAAGCTTTCTTT. Amino acid sequence: CASSLVGMNTEAFF.